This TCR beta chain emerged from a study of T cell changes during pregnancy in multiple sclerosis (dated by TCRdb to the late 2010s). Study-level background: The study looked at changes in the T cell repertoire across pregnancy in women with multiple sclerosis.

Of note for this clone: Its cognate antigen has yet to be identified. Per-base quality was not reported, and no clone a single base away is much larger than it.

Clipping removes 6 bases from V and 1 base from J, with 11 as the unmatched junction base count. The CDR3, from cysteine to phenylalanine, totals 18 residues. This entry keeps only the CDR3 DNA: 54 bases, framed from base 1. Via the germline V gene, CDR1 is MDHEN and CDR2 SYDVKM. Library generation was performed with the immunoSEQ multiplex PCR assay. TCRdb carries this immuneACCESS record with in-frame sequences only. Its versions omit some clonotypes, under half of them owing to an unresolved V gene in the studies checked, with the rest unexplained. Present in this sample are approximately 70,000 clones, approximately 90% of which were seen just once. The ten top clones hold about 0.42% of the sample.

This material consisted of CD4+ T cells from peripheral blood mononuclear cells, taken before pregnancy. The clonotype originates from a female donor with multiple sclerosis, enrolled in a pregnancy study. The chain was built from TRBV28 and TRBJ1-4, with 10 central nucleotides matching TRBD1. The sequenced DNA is TGTGCCAGCAGGGTGGTGGGACAGGGGATTGTAACTAATGAAAAACTGTTTTTT. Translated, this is CASRVVGQGIVTNEKLFF.